These T cell receptor beta chains were read from a single sample in a study of lymphopenia after photon versus proton radiotherapy. Produced via immunoSEQ multiplex PCR; TCRdb's table is partial and in-frame only. The table lists roughly 64,000 clones, 75% to 90% of them singletons. The material sequenced was peripheral blood, taken from a patient treated with proton-based radiotherapy. All receptors come from an elderly man with esophageal cancer. CDR3s include the opening cysteine and the closing phenylalanine or tryptophan. The order of the fields is D gene, clone size, J gene, V gene, CDR3 protein, CDR3 DNA. D genes are given only for firm matches. Not all rows give a size; the values are once, few, many and, for expanded clones, a class.

NA	NA	TRBJ2-2	TRBV29-1	CSVQRAGNTGELFF	TGCAGCGTCCAACGGGCAGGGAACACCGGGGAGCTGTTTTTT
NA	NA	TRBJ2-5	TRBV5-1	CASSSLGVRETQYF	TGCGCCAGCAGCTCGCTAGGGGTAAGGGAGACCCAGTACTTC
NA	NA	TRBJ2-1	TRBV15	CATSRVSGSHNEQFF	TGTGCCACCAGCAGAGTAAGCGGGTCCCACAATGAGCAGTTCTTC
TRBD1	NA	TRBJ1-5	TRBV2	CASSRQGSDQPQHF	TGTGCCAGCAGTCGACAGGGTAGTGATCAGCCCCAGCATTTT
NA	NA	TRBJ2-3	TRBV11-2	CASSLGQAESNTQYF	TGTGCCAGCAGCTTAGGACAGGCAGAGTCCAATACGCAGTATTTT
NA	NA	TRBJ2-7	TRBV27	CASSSSYEQYF	TGTGCCAGCAGTTCCTCTTACGAGCAGTACTTC
NA	NA	TRBJ2-5	TRBV6-6	CASSYSARKYF	TGTGCCAGCAGTTACTCAGCCCGGAAGTACTTC
NA	NA	TRBJ2-7	TRBV7-2	CASSWEDGSYEQYF	TGTGCCAGCAGCTGGGAGGACGGTTCCTACGAGCAGTACTTC
NA	NA	TRBJ2-1	TRBV6-1	CASSEGPNSYNEQFF	TGTGCCAGCAGTGAAGGTCCGAACTCCTACAATGAGCAGTTCTTC
TRBD2	NA	TRBJ2-7	TRBV11-2	CASSLDYPSGAYEQYF	TGTGCCAGCAGCTTAGACTATCCTAGCGGGGCCTACGAGCAGTACTTC
NA	NA	TRBJ1-5	TRBV5-6	CASSLGWDSNQPQHF	TGTGCCAGCAGCTTGGGCTGGGATAGCAATCAGCCCCAGCATTTT
TRBD2	NA	TRBJ2-7	TRBV4-3	CASSQGASGRLEQYF	TGCGCCAGCAGCCAAGGAGCAAGCGGGAGACTCGAGCAGTACTTC
NA	NA	TRBJ2-7	TRBV11-2	CASSFRGYEQYF	TGTGCCAGCAGCTTTCGAGGCTACGAGCAGTACTTC
TRBD2	NA	TRBJ2-7	TRBV10-3	CAISEDAGGNEQYF	TGTGCCATCAGTGAGGATGCGGGAGGTAACGAGCAGTACTTC
NA	once	TRBJ2-5	TRBV4-1	CASSQDGLAAWETQYF	TGCGCCAGCAGCCAAGATGGGTTAGCAGCGTGGGAGACCCAGTACTTC
TRBD1	NA	TRBJ1-5	TRBV6-1	CASRKGGTGNQPQHF	TGTGCCAGCAGAAAAGGGGGGACAGGGAATCAGCCCCAGCATTTT
TRBD2	once	TRBJ2-2	TRBV10-3	CAISTQTGTSGTGELFF	TGTGCCATCAGCACTCAAACCGGGACTAGCGGGACCGGGGAGCTGTTTTTT
NA	few	TRBJ2-1	TRBV7-9	CASSLGLRTLLYNEQFF	TGTGCCAGCAGCTTAGGCCTGCGAACCCTTCTCTACAATGAGCAGTTCTTC
NA	NA	TRBJ2-7	TRBV7-9	CASSSLLRAYEQYF	TGTGCCAGCAGCTCACTCCTCCGGGCTTACGAGCAGTACTTC
TRBD1	NA	TRBJ2-7	TRBV5-1	CASSSGTGLYEQYF	TGCGCCAGCAGCTCGGGGACAGGGCTCTACGAGCAGTACTTC
TRBD2	few	TRBJ2-7	TRBV7-2	CASSFSSGTMWTYEQYF	TGTGCCAGCAGCTTTTCTAGCGGGACCATGTGGACCTACGAGCAGTACTTC
NA	NA	TRBJ1-2	TRBV19	CASSIGGGVYTF	TGTGCCAGTAGTATCGGGGGGGGCGTCTACACCTTC
NA	NA	TRBJ1-6	TRBV27	CASSFGRQLNSPLHF	TGTGCCAGCAGCTTCGGTCGTCAGCTGAATTCACCCCTCCACTTT
TRBD2	NA	TRBJ2-1	TRBV19	CASRPGLAGVNEQFF	TGTGCCAGTAGACCGGGACTAGCGGGGGTTAATGAGCAGTTCTTC
NA	NA	TRBJ2-1	TRBV6-6	CASSPHGTVHNEQFF	TGTGCCAGCAGTCCCCATGGGACGGTGCACAATGAGCAGTTCTTC
NA	NA	TRBJ1-1	TRBV5-1	CASSPDGNTEAFF	TGCGCCAGCAGTCCGGACGGGAACACTGAAGCTTTCTTT
NA	NA	TRBJ2-3	TRBV10-3	CAISESRDSTDTQYF	TGTGCCATCAGTGAGTCAAGGGACTCCACAGATACGCAGTATTTT
NA	NA	TRBJ2-1	TRBV7-3	CASSVNSGVSSYNEQFF	TGTGCCAGCAGCGTCAACTCGGGGGTCAGCTCCTACAATGAGCAGTTCTTC
NA	NA	TRBJ1-2	TRBV9	CASSDQREGGYGYTF	TGTGCCAGCAGCGACCAGAGGGAGGGCGGCTATGGCTACACCTTC
NA	NA	TRBJ1-5	TRBV11-3	CASSLIFDSNQPQHF	TGTGCCAGCAGCTTAATCTTCGATAGCAATCAGCCCCAGCATTTT
TRBD1	NA	TRBJ2-7	TRBV9	CASSSRQGQGAYEQYF	TGTGCCAGCAGCTCCCGTCAGGGACAGGGAGCCTACGAGCAGTACTTC
NA	NA	TRBJ2-1	TRBV4-1	CASSGSSDEQFF	TGCGCCAGCAGCGGGTCGTCGGATGAGCAGTTCTTC
NA	NA	TRBJ1-6	TRBV7-9	CASSLEVFNSPLHF	TGTGCCAGCAGCTTAGAGGTCTTCAATTCACCCCTCCACTTT
NA	NA	TRBJ1-3	TRBV7-2	CASSLDPRTDSGNTIYF	TGTGCCAGCAGCTTAGATCCCCGGACGGACTCTGGAAACACCATATATTTT
NA	NA	TRBJ1-5	TRBV9	CASSPRGGRQPQHF	TGTGCCAGCAGCCCACGGGGGGGGCGACAGCCCCAGCATTTT
NA	NA	TRBJ2-7	TRBV2	CASSTGIEGSYEQYF	TGTGCCAGCAGCACCGGGATCGAGGGATCCTACGAGCAGTACTTC
NA	NA	TRBJ2-7	TRBV10-3	CAISLRAQEGDEQYF	TGTGCCATCAGTCTGCGGGCCCAAGAAGGCGACGAGCAGTACTTC
NA	NA	TRBJ1-1	TRBV7-6	CASSPGRGTEAFF	TGTGCCAGCAGCCCTGGGAGGGGCACTGAAGCTTTCTTT
TRBD1	NA	TRBJ2-2	TRBV7-9	CASSVQGAQTGELFF	TGTGCCAGCAGCGTACAGGGGGCGCAAACCGGGGAGCTGTTTTTT
NA	NA	TRBJ1-1	TRBV7-2	CASSLVGGGEAFF	TGTGCCAGCAGCTTAGTCGGTGGGGGTGAAGCTTTCTTT